These T cell receptor beta chains were read from a single sample in a study of blood T cells in healthy people across ages. Via MiXCR, TCRdb re-called the 5' RACE reads, giving one row per CDR3 protein. The sample lists over 450,000 distinct CDR3 sequences, more than 20% occurring once. The same sample was also used in a study of T cells of mothers and their children.

Sequenced material: blood. Every receptor here comes from a boy between 10 and 17 years old in good health. CDR3s include the opening cysteine and the closing phenylalanine or tryptophan. A D gene is named only where the DNA matches it firmly. Size is stated for part of the rows, as once, few or many counts, or as a class when the clone is expanded.

J,V,size,D,CDR3,DNA
TRBJ1-1,TRBV14,few,.,CASSQAASFFEAFF,TGTGCCAGCAGCCAAGCGGCCAGCTTCTTTGAAGCTTTCTTT
TRBJ2-1,TRBV6-6,.,TRBD2,CASSYRRERVNEQFF,TGTGCCAGCAGTTATAGGCGGGAGCGGGTCAATGAGCAGTTCTTC
TRBJ1-4,TRBV6-5,many,.,CASSYGDTTNEKLFF,TGTGCCAGCAGTTACGGAGATACAACTAATGAAAAACTGTTTTTT
TRBJ1-4,TRBV7-2,.,TRBD1,CASSLGDRGIEKLFF,TGTGCCAGCAGCTTAGGCGACAGGGGGATTGAAAAACTGTTTTTT
TRBJ2-1,TRBV29-1,.,TRBD2,CSVSSGGAEKGEQFF,TGCAGCGTTTCTAGCGGGGGGGCCGAAAAGGGTGAGCAGTTCTTC
TRBJ2-5,TRBV12-3/TRBV12-4,few,TRBD2,CASSFQRTSGRADQETQYF,TGTGCCAGCAGCTTTCAAAGGACTAGCGGGAGGGCGGATCAAGAGACCCAGTACTTC
TRBJ1-1,TRBV28,.,.,CASRTGGVNTEAFF,TGTGCCAGCAGGACGGGAGGCGTGAACACTGAAGCTTTCTTT
TRBJ1-1,TRBV7-9,.,.,CASSTKRQADEAFF,TGTGCCAGCAGCACCAAGAGACAGGCCGATGAAGCTTTCTTT
TRBJ1-2,TRBV10-3,few,.,CAIEPSFNYGYTF,TGTGCCATCGAACCCAGCTTTAACTATGGCTACACCTTC
TRBJ2-3,TRBV7-3,.,TRBD2,CASSFGASGGAGDTQYF,TGTGCCAGCAGCTTCGGGGCTAGCGGGGGGGCCGGAGATACGCAGTATTTT
TRBJ2-7,TRBV6-6,few,TRBD2,CASTGGPYEQYF,TGTGCCAGCACGGGGGGGCCCTACGAGCAGTACTTC
TRBJ2-3,TRBV24-1,few,TRBD2,CATRSGTIADTQYF,TGTGCCACCAGGTCCGGGACTATCGCAGATACGCAGTATTTT
TRBJ1-1,TRBV6-1,.,.,CASSEQGPEAFF,TGTGCCAGCAGTGAACAGGGGCCTGAAGCTTTCTTT
TRBJ2-4,TRBV28,.,.,CASSLPLGAVKNIQYF,TGTGCCAGCAGTTTACCCCTAGGGGCAGTCAAAAACATTCAGTACTTC
TRBJ1-1,TRBV29-1,.,.,CSVEDNKDTEAFF,TGCAGCGTTGAAGATAATAAGGACACTGAAGCTTTCTTT
TRBJ2-7,TRBV19,once,.,CASSTEGPGSYEQYF,TGTGCCAGTAGTACAGAGGGACCGGGGTCCTACGAGCAGTACTTC
TRBJ1-6,TRBV27,.,TRBD1,CASSLSRDSLPLHF,TGTGCCAGCAGTTTATCCCGGGACAGCTTACCCCTCCACTTT
TRBJ1-4,TRBV5-5,.,.,CASSFHWGTNEKLFF,TGTGCCAGCAGCTTCCATTGGGGAACTAATGAAAAACTGTTTTTT
TRBJ1-2,TRBV10-3,.,.,CAISEGTGGDYTF,TGTGCCATCAGTGAGGGAACAGGAGGGGACTACACCTTC
TRBJ2-2,TRBV6-2/TRBV6-3,few,TRBD1,CASSYPTGRNTGELFF,TGTGCCAGCAGTTACCCGACAGGGCGAAACACCGGGGAGCTGTTTTTT
TRBJ2-5,TRBV6-1,.,.,CASSALHLGYQTETQYF,TGTGCCAGCAGCGCTCTACATCTAGGGTATCAAACAGAGACCCAGTACTTC
TRBJ2-3,TRBV2,few,.,CASSELGGDTDTQYF,TGTGCCAGCAGTGAACTCGGGGGAGACACAGATACGCAGTATTTT
TRBJ1-4,TRBV25-1,few,.,CASSQWRGGEKLFF,TGTGCCAGCAGCCAGTGGAGGGGTGGAGAAAAACTGTTTTTT
TRBJ2-7,TRBV7-2,.,TRBD2,CASSLGLAGANEQYF,TGTGCCAGCAGTTTGGGACTAGCGGGAGCTAACGAGCAGTACTTC
TRBJ2-7,TRBV7-8,.,.,CASSLAVPLLAYEQYF,TGTGCCAGCAGCTTAGCGGTGCCCCTACTGGCCTACGAGCAGTACTTC
TRBJ1-1,TRBV7-9,.,TRBD1,CASSSGGGGRRAFF,TGTGCCAGCAGCTCCGGTGGAGGGGGCAGGAGAGCTTTCTTT
TRBJ2-3,TRBV11-1,.,.,CASSPSPSSFSDTQYF,TGTGCCAGCAGCCCAAGCCCTTCTAGTTTCTCAGATACGCAGTATTTT
TRBJ2-1,TRBV5-8,few,.,CASYNEQFF,TGTGCCAGCTACAATGAGCAGTTCTTC